A single TCR beta chain is shown here with its context. Its matching antigen is unknown. Germline V gene lookup returns CDR1 MNHEY and CDR2 SMNVEV (reference sequence). The CDR3 loop spans 15 amino acids. Germline trimming cut 1 base from V and 5 bases from J; bases unmatched to any gene: 6. The authors split each subset's genomic DNA evenly across several immunoSEQ plates. The assay was immunoSEQ multiplex PCR, and TCRdb's table has in-frame clones only and misses some. The sample carries some 510,000 clones, approximately 79% recorded once. The entry originates in a study of shared clonotypes between healthy human individuals. Across the study: Ranging from 18 to 49 in age, donors were a couple of women and three men. Study-level points and caveats: Among donors, clonotype sharing was expected to be affected by sequencing depth. Genetic and exposure-history diversity was limited by the small donor number.

Sequenced input: PBMCs. The chain couples TRBV27 to TRBJ2-7, with TRBD1 matching 9 bases. This TCR derives from a woman aged 40-49 years in good health. Some clones in this sample may be carry-over from other donors' samples. In DNA form, the CDR3 reads TGTGCCAGCAGTTTATGGGGACAGGGACGCGACGAGCAGTACTTC. This codes for CASSLWGQGRDEQYF.